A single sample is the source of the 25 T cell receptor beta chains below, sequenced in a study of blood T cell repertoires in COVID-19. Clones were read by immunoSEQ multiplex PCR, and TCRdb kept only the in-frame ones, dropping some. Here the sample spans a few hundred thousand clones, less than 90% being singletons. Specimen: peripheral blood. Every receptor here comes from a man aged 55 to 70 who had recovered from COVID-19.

The CDR3 protein is CASSYGDRRNSPLHF. CDR3 DNA sequence: TGTGCCAGCAGTTATGGCGACAGGCGTAATTCACCCCTCCACTTT. This chain connects TRBV6-5 to TRBJ1-6, with D perhaps TRBD1 (6 bases). The CDR3 extends over 15 amino acids. CDR1 is MNHEY, CDR2 SVGAGI, per germline. V was cut by 3 bases and J by 6 bases, with 12 bases left in between.

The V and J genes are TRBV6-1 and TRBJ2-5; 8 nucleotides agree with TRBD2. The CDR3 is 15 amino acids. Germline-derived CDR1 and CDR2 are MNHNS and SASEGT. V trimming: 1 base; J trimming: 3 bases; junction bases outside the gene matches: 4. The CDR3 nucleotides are TGTGCCAGCAGTGAAGGGTTTAGCGGGGAAGAGACCCAGTACTTC. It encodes CASSEGFSGEETQYF.

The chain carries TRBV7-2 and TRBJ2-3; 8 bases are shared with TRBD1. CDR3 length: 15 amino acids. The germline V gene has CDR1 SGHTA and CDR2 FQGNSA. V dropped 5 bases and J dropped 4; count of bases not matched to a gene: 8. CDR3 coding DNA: TGTGCCAGCAGCCTAGGACAGGGAGTAGCAGATACGCAGTATTTT. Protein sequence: CASSLGQGVADTQYF.

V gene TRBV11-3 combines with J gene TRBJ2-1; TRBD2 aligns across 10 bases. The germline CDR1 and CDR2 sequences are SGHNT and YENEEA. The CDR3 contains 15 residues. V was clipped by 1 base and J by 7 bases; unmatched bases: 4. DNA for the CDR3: TGTGCCAGCAGCTTAGTAGCGGGGGGCCTAAATGAGCAGTTCTTC. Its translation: CASSLVAGGLNEQFF.

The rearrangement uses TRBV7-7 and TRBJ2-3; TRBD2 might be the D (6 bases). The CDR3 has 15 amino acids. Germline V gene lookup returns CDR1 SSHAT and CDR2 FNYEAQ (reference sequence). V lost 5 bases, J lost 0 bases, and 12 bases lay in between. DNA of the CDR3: TGTGCCAGCAGCCACGGGACTGCTAGCACAGATACGCAGTATTTT. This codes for CASSHGTASTDTQYF.

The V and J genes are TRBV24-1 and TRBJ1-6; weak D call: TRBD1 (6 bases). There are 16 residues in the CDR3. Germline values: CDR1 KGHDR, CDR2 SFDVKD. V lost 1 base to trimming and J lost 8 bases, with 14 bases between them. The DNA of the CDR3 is TGTGCCACCAGTGATTTAGGATCAGGGGTTGATTCACCCCTCCACTTT. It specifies CATSDLGSGVDSPLHF.

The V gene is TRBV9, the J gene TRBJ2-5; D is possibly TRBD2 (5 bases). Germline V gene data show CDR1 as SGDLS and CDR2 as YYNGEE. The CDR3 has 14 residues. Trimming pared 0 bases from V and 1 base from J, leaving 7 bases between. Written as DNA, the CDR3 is TGTGCCAGCAGCGTAGACGCGGGCCAAGAGACCCAGTACTTC. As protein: CASSVDAGQETQYF.

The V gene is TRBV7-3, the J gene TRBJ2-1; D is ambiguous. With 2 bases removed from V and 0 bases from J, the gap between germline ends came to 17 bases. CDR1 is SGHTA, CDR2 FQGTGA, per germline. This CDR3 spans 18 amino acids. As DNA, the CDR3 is TGTGCCAGCAGCTTACATGGAACTACTCGTAGCTCCTACAATGAGCAGTTCTTC. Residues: CASSLHGTTRSSYNEQFF.

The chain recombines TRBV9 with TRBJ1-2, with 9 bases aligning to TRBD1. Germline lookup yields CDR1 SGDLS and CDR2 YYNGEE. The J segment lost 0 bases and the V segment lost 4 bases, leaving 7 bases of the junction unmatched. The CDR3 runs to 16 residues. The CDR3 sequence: CASSTGQGTANYGYTF. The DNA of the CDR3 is TGTGCCAGCAGCACGGGACAGGGCACAGCTAACTATGGCTACACCTTC.

CDR3 loop: CASSATGINAQPQHF. CDR3 sequence (DNA): TGTGCCAGCAGCGCGACAGGAATCAATGCTCAGCCCCAGCATTTT. The rearrangement links TRBV5-6 to TRBJ1-5; D perhaps matches TRBD1 (6 bases). CDR1 SGHDT and CDR2 YYEEEE come from the germline V gene. CDR3 length: 15 amino acids. Trimming took 4 bases from V and 6 from J, leaving 17 bases between them.

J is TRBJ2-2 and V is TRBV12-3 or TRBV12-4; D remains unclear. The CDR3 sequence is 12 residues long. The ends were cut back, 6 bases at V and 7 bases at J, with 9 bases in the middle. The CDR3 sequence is CASRARSGELFF. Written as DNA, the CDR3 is TGTGCCAGCAGAGCCCGGAGCGGGGAGCTGTTTTTT.

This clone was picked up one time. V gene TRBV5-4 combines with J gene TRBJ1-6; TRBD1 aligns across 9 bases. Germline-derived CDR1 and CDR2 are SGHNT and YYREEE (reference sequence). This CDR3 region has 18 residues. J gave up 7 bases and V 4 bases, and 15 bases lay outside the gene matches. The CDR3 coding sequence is TGTGCCAGCAGCGTGACCGGGACAGGGCGATGGGGCAATTCACCCCTCCACTTT. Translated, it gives CASSVTGTGRWGNSPLHF.

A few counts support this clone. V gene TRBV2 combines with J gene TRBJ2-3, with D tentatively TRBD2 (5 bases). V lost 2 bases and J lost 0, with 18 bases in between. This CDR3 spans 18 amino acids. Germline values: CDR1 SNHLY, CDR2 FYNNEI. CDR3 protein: CASSERPRTGTSTDTQYF. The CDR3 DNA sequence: TGTGCCAGCAGTGAACGACCCCGGACTGGCACTAGCACAGATACGCAGTATTTT.

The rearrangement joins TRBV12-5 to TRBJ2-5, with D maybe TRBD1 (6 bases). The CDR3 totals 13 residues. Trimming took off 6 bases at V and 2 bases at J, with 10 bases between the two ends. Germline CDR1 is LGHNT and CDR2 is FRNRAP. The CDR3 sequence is CASGPGAQETQYF. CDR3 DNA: TGTGCTAGTGGCCCAGGGGCTCAAGAGACCCAGTACTTC.

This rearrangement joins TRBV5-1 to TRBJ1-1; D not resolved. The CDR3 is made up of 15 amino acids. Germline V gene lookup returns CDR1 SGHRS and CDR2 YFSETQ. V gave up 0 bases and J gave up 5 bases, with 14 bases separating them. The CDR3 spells CASSLEEGRRTEAFF. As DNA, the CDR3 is TGCGCCAGCAGCTTGGAAGAGGGAAGGAGAACTGAAGCTTTCTTT. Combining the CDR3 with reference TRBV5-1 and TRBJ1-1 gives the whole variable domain KAGVTQTPRYLIKTRGQQVTLSCSPISGHRSVSWYQQTPGQGLQFLFEYFSETQRNKGNFPGRFSGRQFSNSRSEMNVSTLELGDSALYLCASSLEEGRRTEAFFGQGTRLTVV.

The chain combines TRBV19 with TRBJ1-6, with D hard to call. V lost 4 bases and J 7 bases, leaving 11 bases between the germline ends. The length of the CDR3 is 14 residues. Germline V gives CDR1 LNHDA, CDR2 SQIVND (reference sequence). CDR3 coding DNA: TGTGCCAGTAGTAACCTAGAACCCAATTCACCCCTCCACTTT. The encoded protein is CASSNLEPNSPLHF. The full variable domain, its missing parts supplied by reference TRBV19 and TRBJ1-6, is DGGITQSPKYLFRKEGQNVTLSCEQNLNHDAMYWYRQDPGQGLRLIYYSQIVNDFQKGDIAEGYSVSREKKESFPLTVTSAQKNPTAFYLCASSNLEPNSPLHFGNGTRLTVT.

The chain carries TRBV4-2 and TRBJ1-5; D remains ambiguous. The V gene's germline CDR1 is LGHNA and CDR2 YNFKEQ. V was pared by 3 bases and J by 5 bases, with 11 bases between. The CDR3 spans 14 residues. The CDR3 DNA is TGTGCCAGCAGCCAGGAGGCGTGGGATCAGCCCCAGCATTTT. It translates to CASSQEAWDQPQHF.

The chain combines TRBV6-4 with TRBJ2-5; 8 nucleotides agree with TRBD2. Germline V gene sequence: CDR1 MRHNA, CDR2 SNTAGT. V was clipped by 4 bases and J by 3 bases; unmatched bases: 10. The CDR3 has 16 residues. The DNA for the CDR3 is TGTGCCAGCAGTGTCCCAGGGGCGGGGGGCGAAGAGACCCAGTACTTC. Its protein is CASSVPGAGGEETQYF.

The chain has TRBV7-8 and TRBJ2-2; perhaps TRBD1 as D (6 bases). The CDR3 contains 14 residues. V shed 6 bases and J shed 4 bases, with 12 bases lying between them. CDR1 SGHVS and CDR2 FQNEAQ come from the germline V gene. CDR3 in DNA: TGTGCCAGCAGGATACGGACAGTCACCGGGGAGCTGTTTTTT. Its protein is CASRIRTVTGELFF.

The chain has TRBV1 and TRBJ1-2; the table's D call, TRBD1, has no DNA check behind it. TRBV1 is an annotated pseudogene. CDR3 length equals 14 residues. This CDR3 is CTSSPDSVPYGYTF. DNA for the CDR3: TGCACCAGCAGCCCGGACAGTGTTCCTTATGGCTACACCTTC.

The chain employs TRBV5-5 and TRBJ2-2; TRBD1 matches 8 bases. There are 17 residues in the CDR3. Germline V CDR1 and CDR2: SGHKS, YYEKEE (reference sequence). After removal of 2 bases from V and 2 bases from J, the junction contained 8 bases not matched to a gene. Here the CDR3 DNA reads TGTGCCAGCAGCTTAATTTCGACAGGGGTTAACACCGGGGAGCTGTTTTTT. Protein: CASSLISTGVNTGELFF.

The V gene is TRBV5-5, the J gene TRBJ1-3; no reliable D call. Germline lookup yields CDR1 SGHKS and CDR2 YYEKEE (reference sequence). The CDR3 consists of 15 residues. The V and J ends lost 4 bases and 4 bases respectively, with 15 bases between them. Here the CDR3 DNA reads TGTGCCAGCAGCCCCGATAACCCGCGAGGAAACACCATATATTTT. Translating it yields CASSPDNPRGNTIYF. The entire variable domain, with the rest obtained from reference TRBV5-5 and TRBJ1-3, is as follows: DAGVTQSPTHLIKTRGQQVTLRCSPISGHKSVSWYQQVLGQGPQFIFQYYEKEERGRGNFPDRFSARQFPNYSSELNVNALLLGDSALYLCASSPDNPRGNTIYFGEGSWLTVV.

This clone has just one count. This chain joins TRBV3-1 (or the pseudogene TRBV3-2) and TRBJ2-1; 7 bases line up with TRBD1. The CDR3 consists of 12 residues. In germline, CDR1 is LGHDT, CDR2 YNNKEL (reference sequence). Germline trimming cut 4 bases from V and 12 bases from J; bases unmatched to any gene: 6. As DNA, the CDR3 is TGTGCCAGCAGCCGAGGGACAGCCGGGCAGTTCTTC. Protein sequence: CASSRGTAGQFF.

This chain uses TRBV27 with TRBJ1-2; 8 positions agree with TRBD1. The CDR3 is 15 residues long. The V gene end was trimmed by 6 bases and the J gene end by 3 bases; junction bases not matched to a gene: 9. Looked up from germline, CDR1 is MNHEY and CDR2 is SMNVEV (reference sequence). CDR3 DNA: TGTGCCAGCAGCGGCTTCGGGACAGGCGACTATGGCTACACCTTC. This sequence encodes CASSGFGTGDYGYTF.

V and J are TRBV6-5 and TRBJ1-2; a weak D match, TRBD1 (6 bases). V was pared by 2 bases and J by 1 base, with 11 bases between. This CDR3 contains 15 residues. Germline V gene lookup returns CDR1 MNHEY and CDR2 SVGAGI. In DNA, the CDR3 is TGTGCCAGCAGTTACAGGCTACAGGGTAACTATGGCTACACCTTC. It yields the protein CASSYRLQGNYGYTF.